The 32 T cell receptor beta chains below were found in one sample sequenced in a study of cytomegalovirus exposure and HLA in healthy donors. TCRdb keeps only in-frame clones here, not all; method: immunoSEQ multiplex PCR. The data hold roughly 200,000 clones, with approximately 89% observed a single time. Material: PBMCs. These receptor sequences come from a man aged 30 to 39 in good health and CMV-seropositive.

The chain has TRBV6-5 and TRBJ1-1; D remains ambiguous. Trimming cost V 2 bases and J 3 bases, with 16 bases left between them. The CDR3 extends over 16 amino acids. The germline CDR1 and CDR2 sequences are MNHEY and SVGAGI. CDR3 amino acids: CASSYPRLLPDTEAFF. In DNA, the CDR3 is TGTGCCAGCAGTTACCCCAGACTCTTACCTGACACTGAAGCTTTCTTT.

The CDR3 sequence is CASSGTPRHGDTQYF. As DNA, the CDR3 is TGTGCCAGCAGCGGCACCCCACGGCATGGGGATACGCAGTATTTT. The genes are TRBV9 and TRBJ2-3; the D is unclear. Germline CDR1 reads SGDLS; CDR2 reads YYNGEE. The CDR3 spans 15 residues. Trimming removed 3 bases at V and 6 bases at J, with 17 bases between.

The chain's CDR3 is CASSPRDRINYGYTF. The CDR3 DNA is TGCGCCAGCAGCCCAAGGGACAGGATTAACTATGGCTACACCTTC. The J gene is TRBJ1-2, the V gene TRBV4-1; 8 positions match TRBD1. V dropped 4 bases and J dropped 1; count of bases not matched to a gene: 5. Germline CDR1 is MGHRA and CDR2 is YSYEKL. CDR3 length equals 15 residues.

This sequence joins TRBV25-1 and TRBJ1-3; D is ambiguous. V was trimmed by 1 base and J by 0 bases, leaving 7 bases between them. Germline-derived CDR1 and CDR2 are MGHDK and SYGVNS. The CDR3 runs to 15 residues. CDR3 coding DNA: TGTGCCAGCAGTGAATTGTCCCTCTCTGGAAACACCATATATTTT. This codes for CASSELSLSGNTIYF.

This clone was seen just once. The CDR3 region has the DNA TGCGCCAGCAGCCAAGACCCTACAGGGATTAATGAAAAACTGTTTTTT. Translation gives CASSQDPTGINEKLFF. The gene calls are TRBV4-3 and TRBJ1-4; a weak D match, TRBD1 (6 bases). Germline assignment: CDR1 LGHNA and CDR2 YSLEER. V lost 0 bases, J lost 4 bases, and 12 bases lay in between. CDR3 length equals 16 residues.

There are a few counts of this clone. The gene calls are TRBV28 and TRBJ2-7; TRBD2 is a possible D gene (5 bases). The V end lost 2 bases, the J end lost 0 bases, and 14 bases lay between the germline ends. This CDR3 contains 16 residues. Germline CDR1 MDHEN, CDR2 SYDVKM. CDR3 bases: TGTGCCAGCAGTTTAATCGGACCCACTAGCTCCTACGAGCAGTACTTC. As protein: CASSLIGPTSSYEQYF. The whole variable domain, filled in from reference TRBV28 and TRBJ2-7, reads DVKVTQSSRYLVKRTGEKVFLECVQDMDHENMFWYRQDPGLGLRLIYFSYDVKMKEKGDIPEGYSVSREKKERFSLILESASTNQTSMYLCASSLIGPTSSYEQYFGPGTRLTVT.

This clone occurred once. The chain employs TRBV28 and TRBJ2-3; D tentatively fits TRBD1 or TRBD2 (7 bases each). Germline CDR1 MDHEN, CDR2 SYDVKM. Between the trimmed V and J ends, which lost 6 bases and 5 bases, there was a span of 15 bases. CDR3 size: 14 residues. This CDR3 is CASRAGGARDTQYF. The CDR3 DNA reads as TGTGCCAGCAGGGCAGGGGGGGCGCGAGATACGCAGTATTTT.

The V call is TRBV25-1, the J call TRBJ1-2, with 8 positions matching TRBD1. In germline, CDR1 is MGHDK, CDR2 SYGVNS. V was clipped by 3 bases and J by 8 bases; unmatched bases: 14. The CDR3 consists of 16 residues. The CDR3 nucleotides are TGTGCCAGCAGTGAGCTAGGGGTCAGGGGGCGCAGAGGCTACACCTTC. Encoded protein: CASSELGVRGRRGYTF.

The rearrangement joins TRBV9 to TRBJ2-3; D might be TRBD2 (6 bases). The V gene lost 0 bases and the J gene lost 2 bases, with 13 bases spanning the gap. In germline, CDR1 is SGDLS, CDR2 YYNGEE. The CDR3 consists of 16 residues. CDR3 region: CASSVVGGAHTDTQYF. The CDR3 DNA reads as TGTGCCAGCAGCGTAGTTGGAGGGGCCCACACAGATACGCAGTATTTT.

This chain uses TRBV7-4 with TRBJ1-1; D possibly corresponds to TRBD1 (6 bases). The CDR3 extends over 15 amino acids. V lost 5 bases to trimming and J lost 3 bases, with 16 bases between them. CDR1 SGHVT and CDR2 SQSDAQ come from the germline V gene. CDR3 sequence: CASSHGGARDTEAFF. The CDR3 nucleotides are TGTGCCAGCAGCCACGGGGGGGCCCGTGACACTGAAGCTTTCTTT.

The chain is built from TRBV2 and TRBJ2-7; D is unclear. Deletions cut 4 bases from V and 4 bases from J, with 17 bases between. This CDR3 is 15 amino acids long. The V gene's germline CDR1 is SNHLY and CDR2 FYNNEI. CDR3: CASSGWGSQRYEQYF. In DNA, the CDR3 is TGTGCCAGCAGTGGCTGGGGAAGTCAGAGGTACGAGCAGTACTTC.

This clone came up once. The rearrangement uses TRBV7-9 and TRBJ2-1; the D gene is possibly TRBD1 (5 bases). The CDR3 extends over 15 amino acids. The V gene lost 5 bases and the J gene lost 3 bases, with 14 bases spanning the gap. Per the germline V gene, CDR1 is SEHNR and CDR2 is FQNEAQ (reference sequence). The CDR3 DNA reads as TGTGCCAGCAGCCCCAGGCTCGACAGCTACAATGAGCAGTTCTTC. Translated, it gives CASSPRLDSYNEQFF.

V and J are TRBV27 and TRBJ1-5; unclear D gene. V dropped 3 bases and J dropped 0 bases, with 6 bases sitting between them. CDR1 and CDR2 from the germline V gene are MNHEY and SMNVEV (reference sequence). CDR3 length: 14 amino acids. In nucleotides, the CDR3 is TGTGCCAGCAGTTTCAAAGATAGCAATCAGCCCCAGCATTTT. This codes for CASSFKDSNQPQHF.

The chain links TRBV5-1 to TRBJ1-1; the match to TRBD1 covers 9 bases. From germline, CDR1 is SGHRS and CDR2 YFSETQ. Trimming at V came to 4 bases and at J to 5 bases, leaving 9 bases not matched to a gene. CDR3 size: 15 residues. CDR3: CASSAGYRGQTEAFF. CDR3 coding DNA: TGCGCCAGCAGCGCCGGATACAGGGGGCAAACTGAAGCTTTCTTT. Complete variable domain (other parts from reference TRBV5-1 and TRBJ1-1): KAGVTQTPRYLIKTRGQQVTLSCSPISGHRSVSWYQQTPGQGLQFLFEYFSETQRNKGNFPGRFSGRQFSNSRSEMNVSTLELGDSALYLCASSAGYRGQTEAFFGQGTRLTVV.

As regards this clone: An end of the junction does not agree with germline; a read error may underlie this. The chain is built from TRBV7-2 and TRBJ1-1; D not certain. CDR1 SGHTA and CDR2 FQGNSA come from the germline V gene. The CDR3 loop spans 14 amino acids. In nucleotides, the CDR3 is TGTGCCAGCAGCCTAGCGGAGGTGGATACTGAAGCTTTCTTT. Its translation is CASSLAEVDTEAFF.

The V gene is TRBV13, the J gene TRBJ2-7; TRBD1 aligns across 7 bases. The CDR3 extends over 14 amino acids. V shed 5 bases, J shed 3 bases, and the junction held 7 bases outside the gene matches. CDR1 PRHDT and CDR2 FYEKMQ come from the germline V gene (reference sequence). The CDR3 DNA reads TGTGCCAGCAGCCTCCGGGACAGTTACTACGAGCAGTACTTC. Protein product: CASSLRDSYYEQYF.

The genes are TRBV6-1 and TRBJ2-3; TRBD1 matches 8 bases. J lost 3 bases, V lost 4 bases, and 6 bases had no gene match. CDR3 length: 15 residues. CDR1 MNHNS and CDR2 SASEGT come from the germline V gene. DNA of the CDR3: TGTGCCAGCAGTGGGACAGGGATCAGGACAGATACGCAGTATTTT. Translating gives CASSGTGIRTDTQYF.

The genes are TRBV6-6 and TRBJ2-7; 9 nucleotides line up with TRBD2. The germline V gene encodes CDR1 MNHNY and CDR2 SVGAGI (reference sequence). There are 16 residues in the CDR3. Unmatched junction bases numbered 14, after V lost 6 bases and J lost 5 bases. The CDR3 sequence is CASRPRAGGASDEQYF. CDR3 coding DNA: TGTGCCAGCAGACCTAGGGCGGGGGGGGCGAGTGACGAGCAGTACTTC.

This chain's CDR3 is CASRTNTQIAGFRYF. CDR3 in DNA: TGTGCCAGCAGAACAAACACCCAAATTGCGGGATTCCGCTATTTT. The J gene is TRBJ2-3, the V gene TRBV11-2, with a weak D call TRBD2 (6 bases). This CDR3 is built from 15 residues. Germline values: CDR1 SGHAT, CDR2 FQNNGV. Trimming removed 6 bases at V and 15 bases at J, with 28 bases between.

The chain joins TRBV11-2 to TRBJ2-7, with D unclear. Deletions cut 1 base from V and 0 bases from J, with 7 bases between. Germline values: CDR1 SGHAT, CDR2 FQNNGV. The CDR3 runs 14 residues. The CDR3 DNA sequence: TGTGCCAGCAGCTTAGCACAGAGCTCCTACGAGCAGTACTTC. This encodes CASSLAQSSYEQYF.

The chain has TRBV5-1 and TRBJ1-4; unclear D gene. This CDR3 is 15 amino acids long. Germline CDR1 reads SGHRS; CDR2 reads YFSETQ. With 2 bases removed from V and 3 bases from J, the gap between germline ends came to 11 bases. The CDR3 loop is CASSFDLGSNEKLFF. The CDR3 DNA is TGCGCCAGCAGCTTTGACCTGGGATCTAATGAAAAACTGTTTTTT.

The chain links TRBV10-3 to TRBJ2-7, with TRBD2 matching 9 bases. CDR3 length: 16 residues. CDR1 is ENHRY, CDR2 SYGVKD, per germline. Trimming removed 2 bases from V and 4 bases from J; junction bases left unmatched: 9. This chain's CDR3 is CAISEGSAGGWYEQYF. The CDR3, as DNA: TGTGCCATCAGTGAGGGGTCGGCGGGAGGGTGGTACGAGCAGTACTTC.

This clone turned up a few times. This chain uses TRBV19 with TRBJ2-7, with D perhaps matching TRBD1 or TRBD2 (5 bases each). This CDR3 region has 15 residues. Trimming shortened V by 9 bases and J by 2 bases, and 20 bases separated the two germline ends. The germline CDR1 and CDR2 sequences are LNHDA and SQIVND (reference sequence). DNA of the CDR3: TGTGCCAGCGGCGAGGCTGGTGGGGGTACCTACGAGCAGTACTTC. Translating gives CASGEAGGGTYEQYF.

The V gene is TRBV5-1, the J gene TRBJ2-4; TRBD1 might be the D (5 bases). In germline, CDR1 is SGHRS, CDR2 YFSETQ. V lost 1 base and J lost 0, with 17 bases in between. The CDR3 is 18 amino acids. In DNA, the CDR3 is TGCGCCAGCAGCTTGAATTTCAGACAGTCAGTAGCCAAAAACATTCAGTACTTC. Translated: CASSLNFRQSVAKNIQYF.

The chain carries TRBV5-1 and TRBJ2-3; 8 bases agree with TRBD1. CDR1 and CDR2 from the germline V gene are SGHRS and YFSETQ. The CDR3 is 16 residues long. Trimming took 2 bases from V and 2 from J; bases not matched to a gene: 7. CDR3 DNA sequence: TGCGCCAGCAGCTTAGACAGGGGAAGATTCACAGATACGCAGTATTTT. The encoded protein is CASSLDRGRFTDTQYF.

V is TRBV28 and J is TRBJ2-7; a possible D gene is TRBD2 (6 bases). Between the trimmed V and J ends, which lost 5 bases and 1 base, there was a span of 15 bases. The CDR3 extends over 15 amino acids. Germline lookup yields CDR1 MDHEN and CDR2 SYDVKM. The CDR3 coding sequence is TGTGCCAGCAGTGCGCGGCTAGCGTCGTCCTACGAGCAGTACTTC. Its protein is CASSARLASSYEQYF.

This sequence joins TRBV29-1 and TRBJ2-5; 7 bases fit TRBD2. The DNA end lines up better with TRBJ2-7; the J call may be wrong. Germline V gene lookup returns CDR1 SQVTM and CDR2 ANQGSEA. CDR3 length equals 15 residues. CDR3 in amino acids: CSVQGAGTSSYEQYF. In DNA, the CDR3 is TGCAGCGTCCAGGGAGCGGGGACGAGCTCCTACGAGCAGTACTTC.

This chain's CDR3 is CASSSGLAGDTQYF. The CDR3 nucleotides read TGTGCCAGCAGCTCAGGACTAGCGGGAGATACGCAGTATTTT. The chain recombines TRBV7-3 with TRBJ2-3; TRBD2 matches 11 bases. From germline, CDR1 is SGHTA and CDR2 FQGTGA. J lost 5 bases, V lost 4 bases, and 2 bases had no gene match. This CDR3 region has 14 residues.

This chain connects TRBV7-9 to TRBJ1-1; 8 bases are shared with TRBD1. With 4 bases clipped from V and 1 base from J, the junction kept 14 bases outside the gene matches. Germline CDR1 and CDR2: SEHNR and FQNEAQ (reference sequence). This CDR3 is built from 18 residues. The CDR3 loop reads CASSSYSRGQAANTEAFF. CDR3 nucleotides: TGTGCCAGCAGCTCCTATTCTCGGGGACAGGCGGCGAACACTGAAGCTTTCTTT.

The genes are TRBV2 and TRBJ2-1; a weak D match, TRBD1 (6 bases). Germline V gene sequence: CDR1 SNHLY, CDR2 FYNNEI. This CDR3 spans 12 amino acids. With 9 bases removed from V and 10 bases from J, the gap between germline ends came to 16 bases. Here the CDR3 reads CARGHLPGEQFF. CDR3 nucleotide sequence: TGTGCCAGGGGACACCTCCCTGGGGAGCAGTTCTTC.

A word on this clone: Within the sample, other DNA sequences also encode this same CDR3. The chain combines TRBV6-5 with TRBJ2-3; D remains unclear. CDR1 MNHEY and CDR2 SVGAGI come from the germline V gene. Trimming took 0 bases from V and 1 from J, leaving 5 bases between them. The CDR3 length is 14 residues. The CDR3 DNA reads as TGTGCCAGCAGTTACTCTGGGGGCACAGATACGCAGTATTTT. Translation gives CASSYSGGTDTQYF.

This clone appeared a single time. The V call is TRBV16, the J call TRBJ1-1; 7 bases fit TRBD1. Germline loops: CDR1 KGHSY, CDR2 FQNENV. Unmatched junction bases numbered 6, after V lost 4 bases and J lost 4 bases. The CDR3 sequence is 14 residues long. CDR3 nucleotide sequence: TGTGCCAGCAGCCCTCAGGGGGAGGGCACTGAAGCTTTCTTT. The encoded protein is CASSPQGEGTEAFF.